The present TCR beta chain was sequenced within a study of shared clonotypes between healthy human individuals. TCRdb's table, derived via immunoSEQ multiplex PCR, lists solely in-frame clones and lacks some. The table has some 2,100,000 clones, about 92% seen once. The length of the CDR3 is 15 residues. V gave up 8 bases and J gave up 2 bases; unmatched junction bases: 7. Germline CDR1 and CDR2: WNHNN and SYGVQD (reference sequence). Terminally differentiated effector memory CD45RA+ cells were excluded from the naive CD8 cells, which were CD45RO-negative and positively selected for CCR7. Donors comprised only Caucasian adults living in Nashville, Tennessee. General study points: Sharing of clonotypes among donors was expected to vary with sequencing depth. The generation probabilities recorded for non-shared clonotypes fell below those of clonotypes shared by all four donors.

As to this clone: Its antigen remains unknown.

The sample taken for sequencing was naive CD8+ T cells from PBMCs. This TCR was recovered from a man aged 18 to 29 in good health. Some clones in this sample may be carry-over from other donors' samples. The chain carries TRBV10-1 and TRBJ2-2, with 8 nucleotides matching TRBD1. CDR3 sequence (DNA): TGCGCCAGCCCTGACGGGACAGGAAACACCGGGGAGCTGTTTTTT. Its translation: CASPDGTGNTGELFF.